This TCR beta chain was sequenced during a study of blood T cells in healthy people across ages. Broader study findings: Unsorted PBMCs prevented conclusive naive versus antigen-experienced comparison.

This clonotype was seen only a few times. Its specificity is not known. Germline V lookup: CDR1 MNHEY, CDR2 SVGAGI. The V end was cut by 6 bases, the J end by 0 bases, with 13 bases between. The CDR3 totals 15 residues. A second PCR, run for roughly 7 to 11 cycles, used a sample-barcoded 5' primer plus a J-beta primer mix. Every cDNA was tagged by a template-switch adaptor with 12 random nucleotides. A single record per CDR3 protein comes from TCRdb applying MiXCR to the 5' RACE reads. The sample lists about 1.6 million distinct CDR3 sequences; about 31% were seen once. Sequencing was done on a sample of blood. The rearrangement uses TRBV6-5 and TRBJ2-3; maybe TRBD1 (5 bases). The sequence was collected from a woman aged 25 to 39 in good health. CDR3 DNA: TGTGCCAGCAGGCTGCAAGGGGCGAGCACAGATACGCAGTATTTT. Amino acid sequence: CASRLQGASTDTQYF.